This T cell receptor (beta chain) was recorded in a study of T cell changes during pregnancy in multiple sclerosis (dated by TCRdb to between 2017 and 2020). For the wider study: In women with multiple sclerosis, the researchers looked at how the T cell repertoire shifted as pregnancy progressed.

The library was built by means of the immunoSEQ multiplex PCR assay. In TCRdb, the immuneACCESS table is reduced to in-frame sequences with V and J assigned. These tables do not hold every clone; where another copy was compared, an unresolved V gene accounts for under half, and the others remain unexplained. The sample table holds 50,000 to 60,000 clones, of which about nine tenths were seen once. Of the sample, around 0.57% falls within the top ten clones. V lost 4 bases and J lost 5 bases; the stretch between them is 15 bases long. According to the germline V gene (reference sequence), CDR1 reads SGHKS and CDR2 reads YYEKEE. From the cysteine up to the phenylalanine, the CDR3 has a length of 14 residues. Only the CDR3 DNA stays, 42 bases, in frame from base 1. As regards this clone: No cognate antigen has been identified for it. No quality values exist for individual bases; no much larger clone is one base distant.

The clonotype originates from a female donor with multiple sclerosis, enrolled in a pregnancy study. The material sequenced was CD4+ T cells from peripheral blood mononuclear cells, taken in the first trimester of pregnancy. The chain is encoded by TRBV5-5 joined to TRBJ1-1; no D gene call is confident. The CDR3 protein sequence reads: CASSPGSGRTEAFF. The sequenced DNA is TGTGCCAGCAGCCCGGGATCGGGGAGGACTGAAGCTTTCTTT.